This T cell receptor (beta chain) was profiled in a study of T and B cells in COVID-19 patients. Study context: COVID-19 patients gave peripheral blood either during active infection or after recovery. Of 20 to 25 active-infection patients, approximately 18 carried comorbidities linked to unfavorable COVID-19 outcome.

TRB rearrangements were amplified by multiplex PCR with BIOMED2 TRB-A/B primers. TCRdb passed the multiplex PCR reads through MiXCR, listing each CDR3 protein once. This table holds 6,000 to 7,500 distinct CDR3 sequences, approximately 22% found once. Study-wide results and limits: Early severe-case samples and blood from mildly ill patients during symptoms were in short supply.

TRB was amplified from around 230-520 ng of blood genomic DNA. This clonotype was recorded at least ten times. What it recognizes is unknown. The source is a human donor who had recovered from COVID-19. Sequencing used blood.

The CDR3 region has the DNA TGTGCCAGCAGCTTCTGGACAGGCAGAAACACCATATATTTT. Protein product: CASSFWTGRNTIYF. The rearrangement uses TRBV5-6 and TRBJ1-3; 7 bases are shared with TRBD1. CDR1 and CDR2 from the germline V gene are SGHDT and YYEEEE. The CDR3 loop spans 14 amino acids. The V segment lost 2 bases and the J segment 5 bases; nucleotides outside the gene matches: 4.